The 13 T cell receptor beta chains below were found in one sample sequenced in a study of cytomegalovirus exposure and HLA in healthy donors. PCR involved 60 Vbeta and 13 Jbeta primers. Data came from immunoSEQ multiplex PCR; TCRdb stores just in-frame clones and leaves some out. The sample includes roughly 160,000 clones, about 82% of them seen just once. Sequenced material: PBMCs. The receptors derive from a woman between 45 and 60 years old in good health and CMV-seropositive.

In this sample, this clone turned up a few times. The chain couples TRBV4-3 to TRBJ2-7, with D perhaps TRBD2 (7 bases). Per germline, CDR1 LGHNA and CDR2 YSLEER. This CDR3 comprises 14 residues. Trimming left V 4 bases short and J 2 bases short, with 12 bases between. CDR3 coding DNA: TGCGCCAGCAGCCCTGGGAGGGGGGCCTACGAGCAGTACTTC. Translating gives CASSPGRGAYEQYF.

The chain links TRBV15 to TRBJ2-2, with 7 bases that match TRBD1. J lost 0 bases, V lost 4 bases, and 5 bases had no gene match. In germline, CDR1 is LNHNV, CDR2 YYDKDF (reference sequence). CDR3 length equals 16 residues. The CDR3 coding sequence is TGTGCCACCAGCAAACAGGGGCTTGCGAACACCGGGGAGCTGTTTTTT. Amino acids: CATSKQGLANTGELFF.

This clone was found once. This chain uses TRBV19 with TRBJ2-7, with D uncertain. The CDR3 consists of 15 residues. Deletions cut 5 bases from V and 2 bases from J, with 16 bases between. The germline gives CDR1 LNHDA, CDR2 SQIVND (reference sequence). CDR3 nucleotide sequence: TGTGCCAGTAGTCCCGTTATTTTGGGCGCCTACGAGCAGTACTTC. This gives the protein CASSPVILGAYEQYF.

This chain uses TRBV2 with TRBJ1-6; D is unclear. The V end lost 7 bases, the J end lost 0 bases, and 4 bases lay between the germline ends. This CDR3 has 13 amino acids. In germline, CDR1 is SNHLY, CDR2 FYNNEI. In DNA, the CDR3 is TGTGCCAGCACCAGCTCCTATAATTCACCCCTCCACTTT. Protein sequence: CASTSSYNSPLHF.

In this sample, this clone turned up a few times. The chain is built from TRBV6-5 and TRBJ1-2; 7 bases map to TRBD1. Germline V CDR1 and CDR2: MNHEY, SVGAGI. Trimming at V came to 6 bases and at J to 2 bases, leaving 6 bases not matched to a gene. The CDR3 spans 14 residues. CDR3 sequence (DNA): TGTGCCAGCAGGCCCCCAGGGGGGAACTATGGCTACACCTTC. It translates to CASRPPGGNYGYTF.

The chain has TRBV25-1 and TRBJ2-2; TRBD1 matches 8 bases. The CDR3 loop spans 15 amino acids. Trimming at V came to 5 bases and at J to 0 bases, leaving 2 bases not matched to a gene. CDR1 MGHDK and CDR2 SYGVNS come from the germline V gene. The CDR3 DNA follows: TGTGCCAGCAGTCGGACAGGGACGAACACCGGGGAGCTGTTTTTT. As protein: CASSRTGTNTGELFF.

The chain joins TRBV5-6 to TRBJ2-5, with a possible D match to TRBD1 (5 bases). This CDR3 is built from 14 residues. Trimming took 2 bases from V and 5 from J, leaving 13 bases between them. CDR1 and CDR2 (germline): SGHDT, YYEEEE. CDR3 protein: CASSLPQGRETQYF. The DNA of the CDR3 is TGTGCCAGCAGCTTACCTCAGGGTAGGGAGACCCAGTACTTC.

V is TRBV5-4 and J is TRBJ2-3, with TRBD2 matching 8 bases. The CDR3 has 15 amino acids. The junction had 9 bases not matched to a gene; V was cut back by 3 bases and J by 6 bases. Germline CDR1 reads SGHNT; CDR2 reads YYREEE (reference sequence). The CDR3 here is CASSSIGGAGDTQYF. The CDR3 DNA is TGTGCCAGCAGCTCTATCGGGGGGGCGGGGGATACGCAGTATTTT.

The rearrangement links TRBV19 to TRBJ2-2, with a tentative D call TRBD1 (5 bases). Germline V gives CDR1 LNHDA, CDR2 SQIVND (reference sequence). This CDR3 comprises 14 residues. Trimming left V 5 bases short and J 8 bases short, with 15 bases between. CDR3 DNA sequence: TGTGCCAGTAGTTTGGCAGGGTGGATGGGGGAGCTGTTTTTT. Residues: CASSLAGWMGELFF.

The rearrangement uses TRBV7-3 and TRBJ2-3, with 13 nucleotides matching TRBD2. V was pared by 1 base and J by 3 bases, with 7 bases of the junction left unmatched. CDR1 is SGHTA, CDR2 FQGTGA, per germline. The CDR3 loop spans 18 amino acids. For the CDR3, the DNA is TGTGCCAGCAGCTTAATAGGGGGGACTAGCGGGGCAACAGATACGCAGTATTTT. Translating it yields CASSLIGGTSGATDTQYF.

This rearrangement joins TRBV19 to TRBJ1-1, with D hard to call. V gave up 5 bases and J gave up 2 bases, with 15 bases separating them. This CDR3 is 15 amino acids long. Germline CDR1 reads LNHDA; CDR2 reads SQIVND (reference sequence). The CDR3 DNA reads TGTGCCAGTAGTCTTACCCCCTCCAGAAACACTGAAGCTTTCTTT. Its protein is CASSLTPSRNTEAFF.

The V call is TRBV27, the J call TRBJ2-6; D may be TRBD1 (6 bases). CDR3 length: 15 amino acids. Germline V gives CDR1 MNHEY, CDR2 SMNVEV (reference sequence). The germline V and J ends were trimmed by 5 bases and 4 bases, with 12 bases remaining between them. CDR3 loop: CASSRKGVGANVLTF. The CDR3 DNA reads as TGTGCCAGCAGTAGGAAGGGGGTGGGGGCCAACGTCCTGACTTTC.

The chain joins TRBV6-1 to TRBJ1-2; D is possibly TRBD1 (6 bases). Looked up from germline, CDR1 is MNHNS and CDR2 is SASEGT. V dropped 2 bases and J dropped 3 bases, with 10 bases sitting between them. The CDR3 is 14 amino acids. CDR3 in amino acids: CASSELAGDYGYTF. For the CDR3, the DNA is TGTGCCAGCAGTGAATTGGCAGGGGACTATGGCTACACCTTC.